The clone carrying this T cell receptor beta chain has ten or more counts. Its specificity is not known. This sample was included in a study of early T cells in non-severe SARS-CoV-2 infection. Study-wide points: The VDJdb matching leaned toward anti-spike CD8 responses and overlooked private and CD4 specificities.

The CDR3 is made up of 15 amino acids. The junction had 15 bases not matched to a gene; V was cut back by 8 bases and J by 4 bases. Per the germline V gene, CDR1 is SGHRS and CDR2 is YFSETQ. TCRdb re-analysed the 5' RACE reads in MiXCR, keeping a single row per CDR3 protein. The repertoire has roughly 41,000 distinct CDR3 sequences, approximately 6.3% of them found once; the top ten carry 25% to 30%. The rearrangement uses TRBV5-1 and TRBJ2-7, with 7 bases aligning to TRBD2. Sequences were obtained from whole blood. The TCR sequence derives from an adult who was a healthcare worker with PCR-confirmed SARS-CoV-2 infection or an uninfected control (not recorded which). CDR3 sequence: CASTTGTNSIYEQYF. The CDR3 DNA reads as TGCGCCAGTACTACCGGGACTAATTCTATTTACGAGCAGTACTTC.